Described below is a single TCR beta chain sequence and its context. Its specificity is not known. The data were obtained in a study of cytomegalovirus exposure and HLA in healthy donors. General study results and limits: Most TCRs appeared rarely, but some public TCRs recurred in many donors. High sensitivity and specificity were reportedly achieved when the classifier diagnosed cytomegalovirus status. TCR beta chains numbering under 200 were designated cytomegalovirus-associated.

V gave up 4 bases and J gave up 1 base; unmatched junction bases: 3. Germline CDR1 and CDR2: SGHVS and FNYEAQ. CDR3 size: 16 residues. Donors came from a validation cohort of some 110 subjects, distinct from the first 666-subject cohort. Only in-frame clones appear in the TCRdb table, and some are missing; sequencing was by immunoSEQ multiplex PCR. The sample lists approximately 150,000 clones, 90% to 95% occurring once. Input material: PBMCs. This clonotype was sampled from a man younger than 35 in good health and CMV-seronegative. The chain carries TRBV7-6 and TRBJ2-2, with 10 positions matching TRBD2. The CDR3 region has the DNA TGTGCCAGCAGCTCACTAGCGGGATTGAACACCGGGGAGCTGTTTTTT. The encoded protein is CASSSLAGLNTGELFF.